These 8 T cell receptor beta chains were sequenced from one sample in a study of Graves' ophthalmopathy and Graves' hyperthyroidism. The TCR beta CDR3 regions underwent amplification from RNA transcripts. A first-round RT-PCR used HTBI primers, followed by a second-round multiplex PCR. TCRdb re-derived calls from the multiplex PCR reads in MiXCR, one entry per CDR3 protein. The data show about 420,000 distinct CDR3 sequences, 20% to 25% seen once. Sequencing input: peripheral blood. These receptors were obtained from a woman in her late teens or twenties with stable Graves' hyperthyroidism.

This clonotype came up many times. This chain uses TRBV7-2 with TRBJ1-2, with a weak D call TRBD1 (5 bases). The CDR3 has 15 residues. Per the germline V gene, CDR1 is SGHTA and CDR2 is FQGNSA. Trimming removed 8 bases from V and 5 bases from J, with 21 bases in between. CDR3 amino acids: CASLPGAGIRYGYTF. The CDR3 DNA reads TGTGCCAGCCTTCCCGGGGCGGGGATACGTTATGGCTACACCTTC.

In this sample, this clonotype turned up many times. The V gene is TRBV11-2, the J gene TRBJ2-7, with 8 positions matching TRBD2. This CDR3 has 16 amino acids. The V gene's germline CDR1 is SGHAT and CDR2 FQNNGV. V lost 3 bases, J lost 4 bases, and 11 bases stayed unmatched. DNA of the CDR3: TGTGCCAGCAGCTTTCTGGCTAGCGGGCCCCAGTACGAGCAGTACTTC. It codes for CASSFLASGPQYEQYF.

This clonotype has more than one count but fewer than ten. The chain joins TRBV29-1 to TRBJ2-1; the match to TRBD1 covers 8 bases. Trimming at V came to 5 bases and at J to 5 bases, leaving 11 bases not matched to a gene. The length of the CDR3 is 15 residues. Germline lookup yields CDR1 SQVTM and CDR2 ANQGSEA. CDR3 DNA: TGCAGCGTTCAAAGGTTTACAGGGGGAAACAATGAGCAGTTCTTC. Translated: CSVQRFTGGNNEQFF.

This clonotype was observed many times. The rearrangement joins TRBV15 to TRBJ2-7; D gene uncertain. Germline loops: CDR1 LNHNV, CDR2 YYDKDF (reference sequence). The V and J ends lost 7 bases and 4 bases respectively, with 11 bases between them. The CDR3 extends over 12 amino acids. The chain's CDR3 is CATTSQDYEQYF. CDR3 DNA: TGTGCCACCACAAGTCAGGATTACGAGCAGTACTTC.

This clonotype has a handful of counts. J is TRBJ2-7 and V is TRBV6-1, with TRBD1 matching 7 bases. V trimming: 2 bases; J trimming: 3 bases; junction bases outside the gene matches: 4. The V gene's germline CDR1 is MNHNS and CDR2 SASEGT. The CDR3 has 14 residues. CDR3 nucleotides: TGTGCCAGCAGTGAAAGACAGGGACGCTACGAGCAGTACTTC. Its protein is CASSERQGRYEQYF.

This clonotype was recorded at least ten times. V usage is TRBV6-1 and J usage is TRBJ2-7; 8 bases match TRBD2. This CDR3 comprises 16 residues. Germline assignment: CDR1 MNHNS and CDR2 SASEGT. Trimming took 1 base from V and 2 from J; bases not matched to a gene: 7. CDR3 in DNA: TGTGCCAGCAGTGAAGGGTGGACTAGCAGTGCCTACGAGCAGTACTTC. Its translation is CASSEGWTSSAYEQYF.

This clonotype was detected many times. The chain employs TRBV19 and TRBJ2-5; D gene unclear. The CDR3 runs to 16 residues. CDR1 and CDR2 (germline): LNHDA, SQIVND (reference sequence). Trimming removed 3 bases at V and 1 base at J, with 15 bases between. The CDR3 is CASSISSVGAQETQYF. The CDR3 DNA is TGTGCCAGTAGTATCTCGTCAGTGGGCGCCCAAGAGACCCAGTACTTC.

V and J are TRBV30 and TRBJ2-5; D is unclear. The CDR3 has 14 residues. Trimming removed 0 bases from V and 2 bases from J, with 10 bases in between. CDR1 is GTSNPN and CDR2 is SVGIG in the germline V gene (reference sequence). The CDR3 loop reads CAWSVLSSQETQYF. The CDR3 nucleotides read TGTGCCTGGAGTGTACTTTCCAGTCAAGAGACCCAGTACTTC.